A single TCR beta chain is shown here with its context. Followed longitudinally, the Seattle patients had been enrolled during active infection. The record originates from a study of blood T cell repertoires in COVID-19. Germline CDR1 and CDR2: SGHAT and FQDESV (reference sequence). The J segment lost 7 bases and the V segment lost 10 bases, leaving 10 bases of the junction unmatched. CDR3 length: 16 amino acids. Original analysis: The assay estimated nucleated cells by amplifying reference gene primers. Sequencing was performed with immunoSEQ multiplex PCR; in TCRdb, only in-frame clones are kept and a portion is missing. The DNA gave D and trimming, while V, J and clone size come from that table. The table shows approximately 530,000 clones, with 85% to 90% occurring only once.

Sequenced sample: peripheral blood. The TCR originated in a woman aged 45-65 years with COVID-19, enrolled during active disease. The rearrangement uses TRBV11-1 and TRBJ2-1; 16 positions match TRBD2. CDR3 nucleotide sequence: TGTGCCACCGGGACTAGCGGGGGGGCCTACTCAAATGAGCAGTTCTTC. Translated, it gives CATGTSGGAYSNEQFF. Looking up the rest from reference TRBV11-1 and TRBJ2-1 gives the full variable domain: EAEVAQSPRYKITEKSQAVAFWCDPISGHATLYWYRQILGQGPELLVQFQDESVVDDSQLPKDRFSAERLKGVDSTLKIQPAELGDSAMYLCATGTSGGAYSNEQFFGPGTRLTVL.